This TCR beta chain was retrieved from a study of cytomegalovirus exposure and HLA in healthy donors. Generated by immunoSEQ multiplex PCR, the TCRdb table keeps only in-frame clones and is missing some. The profile shows around 130,000 clones, just under 90% of them singletons. This clonotype was sampled from a man aged 30 to 45 in good health and CMV-seronegative. Sequenced sample: PBMCs.

CDR3 nucleotide sequence: TGTGCCACCTCGAGGGTAAGGATTTTCGATGAGCAGTTCTTC. Protein product: CATSRVRIFDEQFF. The genes are TRBV27 and TRBJ2-1; D perhaps matches TRBD2 (5 bases). Trimming took off 10 bases at V and 8 bases at J, with 21 bases between the two ends. This CDR3 is 14 amino acids long. The germline gives CDR1 MNHEY, CDR2 SMNVEV (reference sequence).